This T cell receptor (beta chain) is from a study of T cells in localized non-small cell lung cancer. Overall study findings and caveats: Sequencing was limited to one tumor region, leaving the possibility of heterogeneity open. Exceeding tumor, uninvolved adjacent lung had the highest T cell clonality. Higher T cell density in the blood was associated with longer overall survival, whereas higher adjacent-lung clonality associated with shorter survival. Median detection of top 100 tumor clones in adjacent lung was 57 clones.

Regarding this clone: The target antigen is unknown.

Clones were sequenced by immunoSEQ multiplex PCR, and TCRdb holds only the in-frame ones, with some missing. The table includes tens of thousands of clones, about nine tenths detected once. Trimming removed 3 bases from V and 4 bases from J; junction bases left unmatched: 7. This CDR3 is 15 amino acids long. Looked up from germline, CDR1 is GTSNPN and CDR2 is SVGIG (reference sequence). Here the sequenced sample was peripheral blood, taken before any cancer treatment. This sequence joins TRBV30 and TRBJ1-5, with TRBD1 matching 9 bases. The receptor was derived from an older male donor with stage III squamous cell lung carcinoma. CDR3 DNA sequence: TGTGCCTGGAGGGGGGGGACAGGGTGGAATCAGCCCCAGCATTTT. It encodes CAWRGGTGWNQPQHF.